This record covers a single T cell receptor beta chain. V lost 4 bases and J lost 3; bases outside the gene matches: 6. The germline CDR1 and CDR2 sequences are SGHKS and YYEKEE (reference sequence). The CDR3 length is 16 residues. These data originate in a study of blood T cells in healthy people across ages. It was with a sample-barcoded 5' primer and a J-beta primer mix that a second PCR of about 6 to 11 cycles was run. All cDNA molecules were each tagged by a template-switch adaptor with 12 random nucleotides. In TCRdb, the 5' RACE reads were re-called with MiXCR into one record per CDR3 protein. The sample consists of 800,000 to 950,000 distinct CDR3 sequences, 35% to 40% of them appearing once.

The sequenced sample was blood. This receptor was obtained from a man in his late teens or twenties in good health. This chain connects TRBV5-5 to TRBJ2-1; TRBD2 matches at 11 bases. CDR3 nucleotides: TGTGCCAGCAGCACCCTAGCGGGAGGATTCTACAATGAGCAGTTCTTC. Translating it yields CASSTLAGGFYNEQFF.